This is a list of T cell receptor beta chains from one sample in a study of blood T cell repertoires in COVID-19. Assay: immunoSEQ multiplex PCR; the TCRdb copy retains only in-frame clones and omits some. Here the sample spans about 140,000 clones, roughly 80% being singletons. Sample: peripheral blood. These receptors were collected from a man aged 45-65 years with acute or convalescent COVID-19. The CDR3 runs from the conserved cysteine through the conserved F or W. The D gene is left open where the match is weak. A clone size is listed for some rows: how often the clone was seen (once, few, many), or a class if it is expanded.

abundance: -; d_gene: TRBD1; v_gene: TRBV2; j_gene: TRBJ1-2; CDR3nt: TGTGCCAGCAGTGACAGGGGGTATGGCTACACCTTC; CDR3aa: CASSDRGYGYTF
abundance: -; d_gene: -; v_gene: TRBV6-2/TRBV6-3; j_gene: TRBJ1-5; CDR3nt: TGTGCCAGCAGTCAGGCCCTTCTGGCCCAGCATTTT; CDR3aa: CASSQALLAQHF
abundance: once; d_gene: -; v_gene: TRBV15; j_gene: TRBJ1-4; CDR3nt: TGTGCCACCAGCAGAGATCCCGGACAGGAAAAACTGTTTTTT; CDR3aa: CATSRDPGQEKLFF
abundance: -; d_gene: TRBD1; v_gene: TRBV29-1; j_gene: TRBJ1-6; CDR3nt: TGCAGCGTTTCTACAGGGGACCCCTATAATTCACCCCTCCACTTT; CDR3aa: CSVSTGDPYNSPLHF
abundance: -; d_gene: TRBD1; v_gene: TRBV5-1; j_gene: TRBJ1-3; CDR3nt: TGCGCCAGCAGACCTCAGGGGGATGACACCATATATTTT; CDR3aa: CASRPQGDDTIYF
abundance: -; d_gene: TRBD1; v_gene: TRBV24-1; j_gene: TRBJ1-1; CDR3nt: TGTGCCACTAGGGACAGATTGAACACTGAAGCTTTCTTT; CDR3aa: CATRDRLNTEAFF
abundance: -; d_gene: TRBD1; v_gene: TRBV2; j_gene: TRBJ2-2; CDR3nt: TGTGCCAGCAGTACAATGTTAGGACAGGCCACCGGGGAGCTGTTTTTT; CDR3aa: CASSTMLGQATGELFF
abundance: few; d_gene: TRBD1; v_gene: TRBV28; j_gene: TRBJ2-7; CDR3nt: TGTGCCAGCCGTATCCCCGGGACAGGGAGTGAAGAGCAGTACTTC; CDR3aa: CASRIPGTGSEEQYF
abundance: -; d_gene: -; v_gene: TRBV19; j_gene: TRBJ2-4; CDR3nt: TGTGCCAGTAGTACCGAACAGGGTCCCAAAAACATTCAGTACTTC; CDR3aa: CASSTEQGPKNIQYF
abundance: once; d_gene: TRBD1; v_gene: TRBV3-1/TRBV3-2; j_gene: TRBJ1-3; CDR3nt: TGTGCCAGCAGCCTAGCCGGGACAGCTGGAAACACCATATATTTT; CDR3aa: CASSLAGTAGNTIYF
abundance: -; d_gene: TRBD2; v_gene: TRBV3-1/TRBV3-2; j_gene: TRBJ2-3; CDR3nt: TGTGCCAGCAGCCAGGGAGAAGGGCGGGGGTACACAGATACGCAGTATTTT; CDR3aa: CASSQGEGRGYTDTQYF
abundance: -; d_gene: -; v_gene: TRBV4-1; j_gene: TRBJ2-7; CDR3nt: TGCGCCAGCAGCCAAGATGAGGCTAGCACGATCGAGCAGTACTTC; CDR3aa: CASSQDEASTIEQYF
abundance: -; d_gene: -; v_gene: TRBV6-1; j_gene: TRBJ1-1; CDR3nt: TGTGCCAGCAGTGAATCAAAGAACACTGAAGCTTTCTTT; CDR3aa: CASSESKNTEAFF
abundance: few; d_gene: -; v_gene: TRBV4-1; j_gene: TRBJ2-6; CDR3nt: TGCGCCAGCAGCCAAATCAGGGCCCCTGGGGCCAACGTCCTGACTTTC; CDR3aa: CASSQIRAPGANVLTF
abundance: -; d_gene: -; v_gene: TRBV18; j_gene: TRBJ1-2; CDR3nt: TGTGCCAGCTCACTAATTCAGGTCTATGGCTACACCTTC; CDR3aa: CASSLIQVYGYTF
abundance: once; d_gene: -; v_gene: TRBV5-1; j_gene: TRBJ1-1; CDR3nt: TGCGCCAGCAGCTTTGTCCAGGGGAACACTGAAGCTTTCTTT; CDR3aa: CASSFVQGNTEAFF
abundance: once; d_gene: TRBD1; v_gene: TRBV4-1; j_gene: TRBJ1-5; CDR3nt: TGCGCCAGCAGCCAATGGGGACAGGATTTCAATCAGCCCCAGCATTTT; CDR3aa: CASSQWGQDFNQPQHF
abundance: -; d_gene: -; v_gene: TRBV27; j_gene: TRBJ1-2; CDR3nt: TGTGCCAGCAGTAATTGGGAGGGTGGCTACACCTTC; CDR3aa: CASSNWEGGYTF
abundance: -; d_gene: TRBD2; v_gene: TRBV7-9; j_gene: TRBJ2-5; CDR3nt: TGTGCCAGCAGCTTAGGGGCTAGCGGACTACAAGAGACCCAGTACTTC; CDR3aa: CASSLGASGLQETQYF
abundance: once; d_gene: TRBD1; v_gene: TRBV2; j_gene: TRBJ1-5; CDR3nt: TGTGCCAGCACGGGGGACAGAACTCAGCCCCAGCATTTT; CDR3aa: CASTGDRTQPQHF
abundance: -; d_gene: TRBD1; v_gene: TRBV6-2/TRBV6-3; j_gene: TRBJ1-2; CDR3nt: TGTGCCAGCAGTTACCCCTGGACAGGGGGCTCTGGCTACACCTTC; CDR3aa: CASSYPWTGGSGYTF
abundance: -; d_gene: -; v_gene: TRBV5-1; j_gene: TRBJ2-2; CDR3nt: TGCGCCAGCAGCGCCGCGACGAACACCGGGGAGCTGTTTTTT; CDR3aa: CASSAATNTGELFF
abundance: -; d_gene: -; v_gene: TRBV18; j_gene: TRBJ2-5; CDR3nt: TGTGCCAGCTCACTAGACGGACACCTGCAAGAGACCCAGTACTTC; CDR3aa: CASSLDGHLQETQYF
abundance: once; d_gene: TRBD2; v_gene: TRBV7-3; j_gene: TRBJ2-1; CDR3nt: TGTGCCAGCAGCTTAGTGGAACCGGGACTAGCGGGGGGTTGGTCCTACAATGAGCAGTTCTTC; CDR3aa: CASSLVEPGLAGGWSYNEQFF
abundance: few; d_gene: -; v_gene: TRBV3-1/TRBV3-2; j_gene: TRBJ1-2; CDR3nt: TGTGCCAGCAGCCAAAGGGGGGGTGAGTCCTATGGCTACACCTTC; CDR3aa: CASSQRGGESYGYTF
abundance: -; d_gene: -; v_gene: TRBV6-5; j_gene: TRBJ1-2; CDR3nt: TGTGCCAGCAATAACTACTATGGCTACACCTTC; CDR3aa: CASNNYYGYTF